This paragraph reports one T cell receptor beta chain. The sample belongs to a study of shared clonotypes between healthy human individuals. Study overall: Two female and three male donors aged 18 to 49 were enrolled.

The CDR3 has 14 amino acids. The germline V and J ends were trimmed by 2 bases and 2 bases, with 9 bases remaining between them. Germline lookup yields CDR1 KGHSH and CDR2 LQKENI. On sorted subsets, replicate PCRs used 200 to 250 ng DNA, or about 33,000 T cell genomes. Measured with immunoSEQ multiplex PCR; TCRdb has only the in-frame clones, and not every one. Of 2 million to 2.5 million clones listed, approximately 96% are singletons. Material: naive CD4+ T cells sorted from blood. Sample subset: CD45RA+ positively selected. This receptor was taken from a man aged 18 to 30 in good health. The chain joins TRBV18 to TRBJ1-2; the D is unclear. CDR3: CASSPNGENYGYTF. CDR3 in DNA: TGTGCCAGCTCACCAAACGGGGAGAACTATGGCTACACCTTC.